These 10 T cell receptor beta chains were all obtained from the same sample, sequenced in a study of T-cell reconstitution after alpha-beta-depleted transplantation in children. The authors prepared the TCRbeta library with unique molecular identifiers. Each CDR3 protein gets one entry after TCRdb re-called the PCR reads with MiXCR. Of some 600,000 distinct CDR3 sequences in the sample, 10% to 15% are singletons; the top ten hold 2.2%. Material: PBMCs, mostly from graft donor cells, obtained 360 days after TCRalphabeta/CD19-depleted stem cell transplant. These receptors came from a male patient aged 10-17 years who had a stem cell transplant for acute myeloid leukemia, so the T cells may come from the graft donor.

V is TRBV28 and J is TRBJ2-7; D call uncertain. The V end lost 2 bases, the J end lost 5 bases, and 7 bases lay between the germline ends. This CDR3 is 12 amino acids long. Germline CDR1 reads MDHEN; CDR2 reads SYDVKM. The DNA for the CDR3 is TGTGCCAGCAGTTTACAAGGGAACGAGCAGTACTTC. It specifies CASSLQGNEQYF.

This clonotype was counted once. Without the conserved terminal phenylalanine or tryptophan, this CDR3 likely stems from a read error. The gene calls are TRBV5-1 and TRBJ1-2; the match to TRBD1 covers 7 bases. The trim removed 4 bases at V and 3 bases at J, leaving 6 bases unmatched. Germline CDR1 reads SGHRS; CDR2 reads YFSETQ. The CDR3 length is 14 residues. The CDR3 region has the DNA TGCGCCAGCAGCCAGGGGGGAAAGGACTATGGCTACACCTGC. This sequence encodes CASSQGGKDYGYTC.

This clonotype was counted between two and nine times. The rearrangement uses TRBV28 and TRBJ2-5; D call uncertain. CDR1 is MDHEN, CDR2 SYDVKM, per germline. CDR3 length equals 12 residues. V was shortened by 7 bases and J by 5 bases, with 11 bases between the two germline ends. The CDR3 loop is CASTEARETQYF. The CDR3 DNA reads as TGTGCCAGCACGGAAGCGAGGGAGACCCAGTACTTC. The full variable domain, with the rest looked up from reference TRBV28 and TRBJ2-5, is DVKVTQSSRYLVKRTGEKVFLECVQDMDHENMFWYRQDPGLGLRLIYFSYDVKMKEKGDIPEGYSVSREKKERFSLILESASTNQTSMYLCASTEARETQYFGPGTRLLVL.

The V and J genes are TRBV28 and TRBJ1-2, with 8 bases matching TRBD1. V was clipped by 5 bases and J by 2 bases; unmatched bases: 19. This CDR3 spans 19 amino acids. Germline CDR1 is MDHEN and CDR2 is SYDVKM. CDR3 coding DNA: TGTGCCAGCAGTCTCACCCAATTCATATCAGACAGGGGCAACTATGGCTACACCTTC. This codes for CASSLTQFISDRGNYGYTF.

The rearrangement links TRBV20-1 to TRBJ2-7; D remains unclear. V lost 3 bases to trimming and J lost 4 bases, with 10 bases between them. The CDR3 covers 12 residues. The germline CDR1 and CDR2 sequences are DFQATT and SNEGSKA (reference sequence). The CDR3 spells CSASFLQYEQYF. The DNA of the CDR3 is TGCAGTGCTAGTTTCTTACAGTACGAGCAGTACTTC.

V and J are TRBV6-8 and TRBJ1-5; tentatively, D is TRBD1 (6 bases). The V and J ends lost 8 bases and 5 bases respectively, with 16 bases between them. This CDR3 is 14 amino acids long. Germline V gene lookup returns CDR1 MNHGY and CDR2 SAAAGT. CDR3 amino acids: CASRSGELDQPQHF. CDR3 DNA: TGTGCCAGCCGGTCAGGGGAGTTGGATCAGCCCCAGCATTTT.

This clonotype was seen a few times. This chain's CDR3 is CASSVGQGEYEQYF. The CDR3 DNA reads TGTGCCAGCAGCGTAGGACAGGGAGAGTACGAGCAGTACTTC. The gene calls are TRBV9 and TRBJ2-7, with TRBD1 identical over 7 bases. The CDR3 has 14 residues. V was pared by 0 bases and J by 4 bases, with 4 bases of the junction left unmatched. Germline CDR1 SGDLS, CDR2 YYNGEE.

This clonotype has a single count. The chain uses TRBV20-1 and TRBJ2-3, with 12 bases matching TRBD2. The CDR3 length is 15 residues. Germline CDR1 and CDR2: DFQATT and SNEGSKA (reference sequence). J lost 0 bases, V lost 6 bases, and 4 bases had no gene match. CDR3 DNA: TGCAGTGCGGCTAGCGGGAGGGTTAGCACAGATACGCAGTATTTT. Translating gives CSAASGRVSTDTQYF.

The chain combines TRBV5-1 with TRBJ2-7; a weak D match, TRBD1 (6 bases). Germline-derived CDR1 and CDR2 are SGHRS and YFSETQ. Trimming removed 1 base from V and 2 bases from J, with 13 bases in between. This CDR3 comprises 15 residues. The CDR3 is CASSLKTGLPYEQYF. In DNA form, the CDR3 reads TGCGCCAGCAGCTTGAAGACAGGCCTACCCTACGAGCAGTACTTC.

The V and J genes are TRBV6-2 or TRBV6-3 and TRBJ2-1; 14 bases match TRBD2. In germline, CDR1 is MNHEY, CDR2 SVGEGT. This CDR3 has 19 amino acids. The V segment lost 6 bases and the J segment 6 bases; nucleotides outside the gene matches: 16. CDR3 sequence: CASSFTPGTSGSRANEQFF. CDR3 DNA sequence: TGTGCCAGCAGCTTTACACCCGGGACTAGCGGGAGCCGGGCCAATGAGCAGTTCTTC.